Listed below are T cell receptor beta chains from one sample, sequenced in a study of blood T cell repertoires in COVID-19. Assay: immunoSEQ multiplex PCR; the TCRdb copy retains only in-frame clones and omits some. The sample carries over 200,000 clones, approximately 88% recorded once. The source material was PBMCs or T cells enriched from blood (not recorded which). The source is a woman aged 30 to 39 who had been exposed to COVID-19. CDR3s include the opening cysteine and the closing phenylalanine or tryptophan. The order of the fields is D gene, V gene, clone size, J gene, CDR3 DNA, CDR3 protein. D genes are given only for firm matches. The size field is filled for only some rows; it gives once, few, many or a size class.

d_call: TRBD1
v_call: TRBV30
clone_size: .
j_call: TRBJ2-7
cdr3_nt: TGTGCCTGGAGTGTACTGGGGACAGGGACCTACGAGCAGTACTTC
cdr3_aa: CAWSVLGTGTYEQYF

d_call: .
v_call: TRBV24-1
clone_size: .
j_call: TRBJ2-7
cdr3_nt: TGTGCCACCAGTGACCCGAGCCGAGGCTACGAGCAGTACTTC
cdr3_aa: CATSDPSRGYEQYF

d_call: .
v_call: TRBV19
clone_size: .
j_call: TRBJ1-1
cdr3_nt: TGTGCCAGTAGGGCCACAGGGAGGGTGGGCACTGAAGCTTTCTTT
cdr3_aa: CASRATGRVGTEAFF

d_call: .
v_call: TRBV5-6
clone_size: .
j_call: TRBJ1-1
cdr3_nt: TGTGCCAGCAGCCTCTTAGGGGAAATGAACACTGAAGCTTTCTTT
cdr3_aa: CASSLLGEMNTEAFF

d_call: .
v_call: TRBV5-1
clone_size: .
j_call: TRBJ2-7
cdr3_nt: TGCGCCAGCAGCTTGGCTTCCGGGAATACCTACGAGCAGTACTTC
cdr3_aa: CASSLASGNTYEQYF

d_call: TRBD1
v_call: TRBV10-3
clone_size: few
j_call: TRBJ1-6
cdr3_nt: TGTGCCATCAGTGAGTGGCGACAGGGAGTCAGTAATTCACCCCTCCACTTT
cdr3_aa: CAISEWRQGVSNSPLHF

d_call: .
v_call: TRBV2
clone_size: .
j_call: TRBJ2-6
cdr3_nt: TGTGCCAGCAGAGGGGGAAGCTCTGGGGCCAACGTCCTGACTTTC
cdr3_aa: CASRGGSSGANVLTF

d_call: TRBD2
v_call: TRBV4-2
clone_size: .
j_call: TRBJ2-5
cdr3_nt: TGTGCCAGCAGCCAAAGCGCTAGCGGGAGAGAGACCCAGTACTTC
cdr3_aa: CASSQSASGRETQYF

d_call: .
v_call: TRBV10-2
clone_size: .
j_call: TRBJ1-5
cdr3_nt: TGCGCCAGCAGTGAGGCGGGAGGTTTGCGGCCCCAGCATTTT
cdr3_aa: CASSEAGGLRPQHF

d_call: .
v_call: TRBV4-1
clone_size: .
j_call: TRBJ1-1
cdr3_nt: TGCGCCAGCAGCCTCGAGGGTCGAATGAACACTGAAGCTTTCTTT
cdr3_aa: CASSLEGRMNTEAFF

d_call: TRBD1
v_call: TRBV19
clone_size: .
j_call: TRBJ2-5
cdr3_nt: TGTGCCAGTAGTATCCAGGGACAGTGGGGAGAGACCCAGTACTTC
cdr3_aa: CASSIQGQWGETQYF

d_call: .
v_call: TRBV7-9
clone_size: .
j_call: TRBJ1-5
cdr3_nt: TGTGCCAGCAGCTTAACAGGCCCCAGTGGGCCCCAGCATTTT
cdr3_aa: CASSLTGPSGPQHF

d_call: .
v_call: TRBV12-5
clone_size: .
j_call: TRBJ2-7
cdr3_nt: TGTGCTAGTGGTTCGACTACCCTCGGGTACGAGCAGTACTTC
cdr3_aa: CASGSTTLGYEQYF

d_call: TRBD1
v_call: TRBV6-5
clone_size: .
j_call: TRBJ2-7
cdr3_nt: TGTGCCAGCAGCGCCGGGACAGGGATCTACGAGCAGTACTTC
cdr3_aa: CASSAGTGIYEQYF

d_call: TRBD1
v_call: TRBV5-5
clone_size: .
j_call: TRBJ2-7
cdr3_nt: TGTGCCAGCAGCCTCAGGGGGAGCGCCTACGAGCAGTACTTC
cdr3_aa: CASSLRGSAYEQYF

d_call: .
v_call: TRBV27
clone_size: few
j_call: TRBJ1-2
cdr3_nt: TGTGCCAGCAGTTCTTTCGCGGGGCGCCGGACTTATGGCTACACCTTC
cdr3_aa: CASSSFAGRRTYGYTF

d_call: TRBD1
v_call: TRBV11-2
clone_size: .
j_call: TRBJ1-4
cdr3_nt: TGTGCCAGCAGCCTGTCGGGACAGTTTAATGAAAAACTGTTTTTT
cdr3_aa: CASSLSGQFNEKLFF

d_call: TRBD2
v_call: TRBV2
clone_size: few
j_call: TRBJ2-7
cdr3_nt: TGTGCCAGCAGCTTGACTAGCGGGAGTTCATGGTACGAGCAGTACTTC
cdr3_aa: CASSLTSGSSWYEQYF

d_call: TRBD1
v_call: TRBV30
clone_size: .
j_call: TRBJ2-7
cdr3_nt: TGTGCCTGGAGTGTATGGACAGGGGCAGTCTCCTACGAGCAGTACTTC
cdr3_aa: CAWSVWTGAVSYEQYF

d_call: .
v_call: TRBV7-9
clone_size: .
j_call: TRBJ2-1
cdr3_nt: TGTGCCAGCAGCTTATCCAGTGAGCAGTTCTTC
cdr3_aa: CASSLSSEQFF

d_call: TRBD1
v_call: TRBV12-3/TRBV12-4
clone_size: .
j_call: TRBJ1-5
cdr3_nt: TGTGCCAGCAGTTTTGCCCGACAGGGTCCCCAGCATTTT
cdr3_aa: CASSFARQGPQHF

d_call: .
v_call: TRBV4-2
clone_size: .
j_call: TRBJ1-2
cdr3_nt: TGTGCCAGCAGCCAAGCGGCAGGAACAGCTAACTATGGCTACACCTTC
cdr3_aa: CASSQAAGTANYGYTF

d_call: .
v_call: TRBV28
clone_size: .
j_call: TRBJ1-3
cdr3_nt: TGTGCCAGCAGTGACAGTGACACCATATATTTT
cdr3_aa: CASSDSDTIYF

d_call: TRBD1
v_call: TRBV10-3
clone_size: .
j_call: TRBJ2-1
cdr3_nt: TGTGCCATCAGTGAACAGGGGACCTACAATGAGCAGTTCTTC
cdr3_aa: CAISEQGTYNEQFF

d_call: .
v_call: TRBV7-9
clone_size: .
j_call: TRBJ1-2
cdr3_nt: TGTGCCAGCAGCCGTGGACTAGGGCCCCGCAACTATGGCTACACCTTC
cdr3_aa: CASSRGLGPRNYGYTF

d_call: TRBD2
v_call: TRBV30
clone_size: .
j_call: TRBJ2-7
cdr3_nt: TGTGCCTGGAGTGCCCCAGAGGGACTAGCTCTTCACGAGCAGTACTTC
cdr3_aa: CAWSAPEGLALHEQYF

d_call: TRBD1
v_call: TRBV5-1
clone_size: .
j_call: TRBJ2-3
cdr3_nt: TGCGCCAGCAGCATACGGACAGGGGCCACAGATACGCAGTATTTT
cdr3_aa: CASSIRTGATDTQYF

d_call: .
v_call: TRBV18
clone_size: .
j_call: TRBJ1-2
cdr3_nt: TGTGCCAGCTCACCACCGGGCAGGACATTTTATGGCTACACCTTC
cdr3_aa: CASSPPGRTFYGYTF

d_call: TRBD1
v_call: TRBV6-5
clone_size: .
j_call: TRBJ1-5
cdr3_nt: TGTGCCAGTCGAAGCACGACAGGGTTACATCAGCCCCAGCATTTT
cdr3_aa: CASRSTTGLHQPQHF

d_call: .
v_call: TRBV5-1
clone_size: .
j_call: TRBJ2-7
cdr3_nt: TGCGCCAGCAGCTTGATGGGGGGGCTGAACGAGCAGTACTTC
cdr3_aa: CASSLMGGLNEQYF

d_call: .
v_call: TRBV5-1
clone_size: .
j_call: TRBJ2-2
cdr3_nt: TGCGCCAGCAGCTTGTCGAACAGGGATGTAACGGAGCTGTTTTTT
cdr3_aa: CASSLSNRDVTELFF

d_call: .
v_call: TRBV6-4
clone_size: .
j_call: TRBJ2-1
cdr3_nt: TGTGCCAGACTCCGATGCAATGAGCAGTTCTTC
cdr3_aa: CARLRCNEQFF

d_call: .
v_call: TRBV5-4
clone_size: few
j_call: TRBJ2-1
cdr3_nt: TGTGCCAGCAGCCCCCAATTAGCGGAGGCCAATGAGCAGTTCTTC
cdr3_aa: CASSPQLAEANEQFF

d_call: TRBD1
v_call: TRBV7-9
clone_size: .
j_call: TRBJ1-1
cdr3_nt: TGTGCCAGCAGCTTAGCAGGGGGCTCGAACACTGAAGCTTTCTTT
cdr3_aa: CASSLAGGSNTEAFF

d_call: TRBD2
v_call: TRBV4-2
clone_size: few
j_call: TRBJ2-2
cdr3_nt: TGTGCCAGCAGCCCAGAGGGACTAGCGGTTAACACCGGGGAGCTGTTTTTT
cdr3_aa: CASSPEGLAVNTGELFF

d_call: TRBD1
v_call: TRBV30
clone_size: .
j_call: TRBJ1-6
cdr3_nt: TGTGCCTGGAGTGGCGGACAGGGGTCACCCCTCCACTTT
cdr3_aa: CAWSGGQGSPLHF

d_call: TRBD2
v_call: TRBV5-1
clone_size: .
j_call: TRBJ2-3
cdr3_nt: TGCGCCAGCAGGCGACTAGCGGGAGAAACAGATACGCAGTATTTT
cdr3_aa: CASRRLAGETDTQYF

d_call: TRBD1
v_call: TRBV2
clone_size: once
j_call: TRBJ1-2
cdr3_nt: TGTGCCAGCAGTGAAACAGGGGTGGAAGGCTACACCTTC
cdr3_aa: CASSETGVEGYTF

d_call: .
v_call: TRBV15
clone_size: .
j_call: TRBJ1-1
cdr3_nt: TGTGCCACCAGCAGAGACAGGGGCTGGAACACTGAAGCTTTCTTT
cdr3_aa: CATSRDRGWNTEAFF

d_call: TRBD1
v_call: TRBV5-5
clone_size: .
j_call: TRBJ1-5
cdr3_nt: TGTGCCAGCAGGCGGGACAGTTCCAGTCAGCCCCAGCATTTT
cdr3_aa: CASRRDSSSQPQHF

d_call: .
v_call: TRBV2
clone_size: .
j_call: TRBJ2-3
cdr3_nt: TGTGCCAGCAGTGAAGCCTGGAACAGTACGACAGATACGCAGTATTTT
cdr3_aa: CASSEAWNSTTDTQYF

d_call: .
v_call: TRBV2
clone_size: few
j_call: TRBJ1-4
cdr3_nt: TGTGCCAGCAGTGAAGCGGGGGCGCTGGGCGAAAAACTGTTTTTT
cdr3_aa: CASSEAGALGEKLFF

d_call: TRBD1
v_call: TRBV6-4
clone_size: .
j_call: TRBJ1-1
cdr3_nt: TGTGCCAGCTATCGGGACAGGTACATGAACACTGAAGCTTTCTTT
cdr3_aa: CASYRDRYMNTEAFF

d_call: .
v_call: TRBV2
clone_size: .
j_call: TRBJ1-2
cdr3_nt: TGTGCCAGCAGTGAAGATGTCAGGGGCGTACTCTATGGCTACACCTTC
cdr3_aa: CASSEDVRGVLYGYTF

d_call: .
v_call: TRBV25-1
clone_size: .
j_call: TRBJ1-5
cdr3_nt: TGTGCCAGCAGTCGTCAGGGTAGCAATCAGCCCCAGCATTTT
cdr3_aa: CASSRQGSNQPQHF